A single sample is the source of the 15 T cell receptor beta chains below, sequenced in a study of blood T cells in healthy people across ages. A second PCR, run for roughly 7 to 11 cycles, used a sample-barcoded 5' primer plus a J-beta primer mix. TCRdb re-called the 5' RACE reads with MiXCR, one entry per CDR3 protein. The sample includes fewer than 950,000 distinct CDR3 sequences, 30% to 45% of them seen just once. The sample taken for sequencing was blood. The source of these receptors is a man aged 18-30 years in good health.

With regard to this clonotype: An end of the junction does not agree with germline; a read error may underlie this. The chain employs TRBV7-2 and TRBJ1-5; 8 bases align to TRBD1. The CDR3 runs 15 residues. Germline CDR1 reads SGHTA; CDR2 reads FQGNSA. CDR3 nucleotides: TGTGTCAGCAGCACAGACAGGGGTAACGGTCAGCCCCAGCATTTT. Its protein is CVSSTDRGNGQPQHF.

The CDR3 sequence is CASSQDNRGISPLHF. The DNA for the CDR3 is TGCGCCAGCAGCCAAGACAACAGGGGAATTTCACCCCTCCACTTT. The V gene is TRBV4-3, the J gene TRBJ1-6; 7 bases line up with TRBD1. CDR1 and CDR2 (germline): LGHNA, YSLEER. V shed 0 bases, J shed 9 bases, and the junction held 5 bases outside the gene matches. CDR3 length equals 15 residues.

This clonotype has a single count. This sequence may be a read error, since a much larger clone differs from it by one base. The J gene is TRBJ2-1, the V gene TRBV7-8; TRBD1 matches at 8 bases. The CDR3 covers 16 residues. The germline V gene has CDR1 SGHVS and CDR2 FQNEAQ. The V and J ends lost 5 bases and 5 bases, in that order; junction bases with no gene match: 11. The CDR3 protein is CASSPIQGQGHNEQFF. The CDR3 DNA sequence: TGTGCCAGCAGCCCCATCCAAGGACAGGGTCACAATGAGCAGTTCTTC. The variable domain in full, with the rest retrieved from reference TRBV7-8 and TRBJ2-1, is GAGVSQSPRYKVAKRGQDVALRCDPISGHVSLFWYQQALGQGPEFLTYFQNEAQLDKSGLPSDRFFAERPEGSVSTLKIQRTQQEDSAVYLCASSPIQGQGHNEQFFGPGTRLTVL.

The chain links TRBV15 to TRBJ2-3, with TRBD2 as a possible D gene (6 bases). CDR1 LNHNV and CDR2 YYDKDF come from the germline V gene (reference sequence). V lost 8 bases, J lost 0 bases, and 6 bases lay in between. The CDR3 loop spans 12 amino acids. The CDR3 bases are TGTGCCACCGGACTAAGCACAGATACGCAGTATTTT. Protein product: CATGLSTDTQYF. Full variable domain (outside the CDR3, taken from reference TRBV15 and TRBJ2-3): DAMVIQNPRYQVTQFGKPVTLSCSQTLNHNVMYWYQQKSSQAPKLLFHYYDKDFNNEADTPDNFQSRRPNTSFCFLDIRSPGLGDTAMYLCATGLSTDTQYFGPGTRLTVL.

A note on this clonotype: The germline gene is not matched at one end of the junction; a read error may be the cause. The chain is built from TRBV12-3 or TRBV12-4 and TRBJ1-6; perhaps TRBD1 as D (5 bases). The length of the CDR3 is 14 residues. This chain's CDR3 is CASSRQGDNSPPHF. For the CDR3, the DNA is TGTGCCAGCAGTCGTCAGGGTGATAATTCACCCCCCCACTTT.

For the CDR3, the DNA is TGTGCCAGCAGCCCCCCGGGGCGTAGGCAGCCCCAGCATTTT. It is translated as CASSPPGRRQPQHF. The J gene is TRBJ1-5, the V gene TRBV3-1, with D possibly TRBD1 on 5 matching bases. V was pared by 4 bases and J by 7 bases, with 14 bases between. Germline CDR1 LGHDT, CDR2 YNNKEL (reference sequence). The CDR3 contains 14 residues.

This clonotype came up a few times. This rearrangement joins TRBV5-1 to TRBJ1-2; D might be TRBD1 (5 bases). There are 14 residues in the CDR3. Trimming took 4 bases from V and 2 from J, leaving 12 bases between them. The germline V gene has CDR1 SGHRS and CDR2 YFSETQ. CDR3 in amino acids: CASSGSGDNYGYTF. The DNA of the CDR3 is TGCGCCAGCAGCGGAAGCGGGGACAACTATGGCTACACCTTC.

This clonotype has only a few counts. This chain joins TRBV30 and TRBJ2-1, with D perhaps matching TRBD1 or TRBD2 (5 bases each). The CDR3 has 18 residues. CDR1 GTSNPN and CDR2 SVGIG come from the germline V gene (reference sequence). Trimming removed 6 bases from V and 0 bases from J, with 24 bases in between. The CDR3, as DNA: TGTGCCTGCACCTCGGGGCTAGCCCTTCTGAGCTCCTACAATGAGCAGTTCTTC. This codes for CACTSGLALLSSYNEQFF.

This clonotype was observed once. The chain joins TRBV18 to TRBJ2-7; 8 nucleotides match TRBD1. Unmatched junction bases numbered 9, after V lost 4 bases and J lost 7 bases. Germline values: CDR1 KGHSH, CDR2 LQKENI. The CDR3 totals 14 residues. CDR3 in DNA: TGTGCCAGCTCACGGACAGGGCTGGACAATGAGCAGTACTTC. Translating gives CASSRTGLDNEQYF.

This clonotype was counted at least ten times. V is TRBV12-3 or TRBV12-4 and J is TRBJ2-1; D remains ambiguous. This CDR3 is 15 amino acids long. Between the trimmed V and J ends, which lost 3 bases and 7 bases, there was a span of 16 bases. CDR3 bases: TGTGCCAGCAGTTTCGGCAGCGATGGGATGAATGAGCAGTTCTTC. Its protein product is CASSFGSDGMNEQFF.

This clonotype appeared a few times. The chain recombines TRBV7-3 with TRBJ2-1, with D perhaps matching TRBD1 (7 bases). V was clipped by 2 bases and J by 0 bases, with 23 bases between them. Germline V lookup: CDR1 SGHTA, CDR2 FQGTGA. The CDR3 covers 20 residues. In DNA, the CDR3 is TGTGCCAGCAGCTTATGGGTTGGAGGGGGCCACCGGGACTCCTACAATGAGCAGTTCTTC. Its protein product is CASSLWVGGGHRDSYNEQFF.

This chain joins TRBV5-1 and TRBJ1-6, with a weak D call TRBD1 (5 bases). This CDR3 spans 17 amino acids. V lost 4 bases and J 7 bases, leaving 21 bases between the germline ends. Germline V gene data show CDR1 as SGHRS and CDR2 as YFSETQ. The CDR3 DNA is TGCGCCAGCAGCGACTGGGACTCTGGGGCTCGAAATTCACCCCTCCACTTT. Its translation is CASSDWDSGARNSPLHF.

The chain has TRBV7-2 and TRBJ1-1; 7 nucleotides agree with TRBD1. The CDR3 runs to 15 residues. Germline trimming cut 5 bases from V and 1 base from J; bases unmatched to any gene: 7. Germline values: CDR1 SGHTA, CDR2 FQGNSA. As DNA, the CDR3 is TGTGCCAGCAGCGCGTTTGGGACAGAGAACACTGAAGCTTTCTTT. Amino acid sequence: CASSAFGTENTEAFF. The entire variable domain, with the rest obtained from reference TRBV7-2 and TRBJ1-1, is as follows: GAGVSQSPSNKVTEKGKDVELRCDPISGHTALYWYRQSLGQGLEFLIYFQGNSAPDKSGLPSDRFSAERTGGSVSTLTIQRTQQEDSAVYLCASSAFGTENTEAFFGQGTRLTVV.

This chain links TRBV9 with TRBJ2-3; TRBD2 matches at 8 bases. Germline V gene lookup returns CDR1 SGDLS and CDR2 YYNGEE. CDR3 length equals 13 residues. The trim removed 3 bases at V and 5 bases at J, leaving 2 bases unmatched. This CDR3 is CASSGAGEDTQYF. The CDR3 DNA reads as TGTGCCAGCAGCGGAGCGGGGGAAGATACGCAGTATTTT. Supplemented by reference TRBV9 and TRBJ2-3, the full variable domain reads DSGVTQTPKHLITATGQRVTLRCSPRSGDLSVYWYQQSLDQGLQFLIQYYNGEERAKGNILERFSAQQFPDLHSELNLSSLELGDSALYFCASSGAGEDTQYFGPGTRLTVL.

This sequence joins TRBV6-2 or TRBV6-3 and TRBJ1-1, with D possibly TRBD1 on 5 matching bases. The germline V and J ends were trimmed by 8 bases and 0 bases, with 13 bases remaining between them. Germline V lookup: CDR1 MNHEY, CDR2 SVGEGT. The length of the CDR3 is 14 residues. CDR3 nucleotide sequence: TGTGCCAGCGGCCCTGGGGGATTGAACACTGAAGCTTTCTTT. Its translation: CASGPGGLNTEAFF.